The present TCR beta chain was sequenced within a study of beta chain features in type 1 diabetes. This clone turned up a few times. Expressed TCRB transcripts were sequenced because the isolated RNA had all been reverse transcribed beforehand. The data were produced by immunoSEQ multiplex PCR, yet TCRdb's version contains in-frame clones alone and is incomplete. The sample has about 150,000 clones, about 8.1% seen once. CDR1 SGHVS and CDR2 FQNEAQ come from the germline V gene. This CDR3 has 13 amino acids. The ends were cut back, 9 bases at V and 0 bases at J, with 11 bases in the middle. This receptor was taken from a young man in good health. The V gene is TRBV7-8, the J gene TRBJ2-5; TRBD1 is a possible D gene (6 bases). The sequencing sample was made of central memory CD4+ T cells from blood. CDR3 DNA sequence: TGTGCCAGTCGACAGGCGAACCAAGAGACCCAGTACTTC. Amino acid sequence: CASRQANQETQYF. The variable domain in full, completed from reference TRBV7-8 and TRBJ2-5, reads GAGVSQSPRYKVAKRGQDVALRCDPISGHVSLFWYQQALGQGPEFLTYFQNEAQLDKSGLPSDRFFAERPEGSVSTLKIQRTQQEDSAVYLCASRQANQETQYFGPGTRLLVL.